The 4 T cell receptor beta chains in this list originate from one sample, sequenced in a study of blood T cell repertoires in COVID-19. Repertoires were generated with immunoSEQ multiplex PCR, while TCRdb's copy carries only in-frame clones and drops some. The profile shows about 170,000 clones, around 87% of them singletons. The sequenced sample consisted of peripheral blood. The receptors were gathered from a man younger than 35 with active or convalescent COVID-19.

This clone turned up a few times. The chain couples TRBV27 to TRBJ1-6, with D hard to call. The V end was cut by 0 bases, the J end by 17 bases, with 20 bases between. Germline V gives CDR1 MNHEY, CDR2 SMNVEV (reference sequence). This CDR3 has 15 residues. The CDR3 bases are TGTGCCAGCAGTTTATCGTCCGGGAAGTCCAGTCCCGTCCACTTT. This translates into CASSLSSGKSSPVHF.

The chain couples TRBV19 to TRBJ2-1; 8 nucleotides match TRBD2. Germline CDR1 and CDR2: LNHDA and SQIVND (reference sequence). V gave up 7 bases and J gave up 2 bases; unmatched junction bases: 10. The CDR3 covers 16 residues. CDR3 protein: CASMGTRASTYNEQFF. In DNA, the CDR3 is TGTGCCAGTATGGGGACTAGGGCTAGTACCTACAATGAGCAGTTCTTC.

CDR3 coding DNA: TGTGCCAGCAGTTTATATGACACCGACAATGAGCAGTTCTTC. As protein: CASSLYDTDNEQFF. The J gene is TRBJ2-1, the V gene TRBV27; D ambiguous. Germline CDR1 and CDR2: MNHEY and SMNVEV (reference sequence). The V and J ends lost 1 base and 5 bases respectively, with 9 bases between them. CDR3 length: 14 amino acids.

The chain couples TRBV5-1 to TRBJ1-2; 7 nucleotides align to TRBD1. This CDR3 is 13 amino acids long. The J segment lost 8 bases and the V segment lost 4 bases, leaving 8 bases of the junction unmatched. Per the germline V gene, CDR1 is SGHRS and CDR2 is YFSETQ. The CDR3 DNA follows: TGCGCCAGCAGCCGGGACAGCCAAGAGGGCTACACCTTC. This encodes CASSRDSQEGYTF. The full variable domain, its missing parts supplied by reference TRBV5-1 and TRBJ1-2, is KAGVTQTPRYLIKTRGQQVTLSCSPISGHRSVSWYQQTPGQGLQFLFEYFSETQRNKGNFPGRFSGRQFSNSRSEMNVSTLELGDSALYLCASSRDSQEGYTFGSGTRLTVV.